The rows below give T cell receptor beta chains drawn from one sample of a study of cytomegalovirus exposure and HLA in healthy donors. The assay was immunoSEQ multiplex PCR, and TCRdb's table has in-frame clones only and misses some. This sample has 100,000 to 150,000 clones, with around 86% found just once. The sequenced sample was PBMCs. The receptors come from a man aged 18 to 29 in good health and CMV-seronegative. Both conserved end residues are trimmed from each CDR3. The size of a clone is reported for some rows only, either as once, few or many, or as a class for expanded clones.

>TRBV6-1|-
ASSGNHFRAVDSPLH
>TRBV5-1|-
ASSSGLAGGTPSTDTQY
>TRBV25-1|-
ASSSRGGNTEAF
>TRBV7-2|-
ASSLMSSSNEQF
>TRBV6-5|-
ASSYSARRGHTEAF
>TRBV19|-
ASSPQSTEAF
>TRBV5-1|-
ASSWGPGGLTNEKLF
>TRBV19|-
ATDSGTSRGELF
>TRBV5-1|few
ASSLQGVNTEAF
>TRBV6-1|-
ASSRGEWEQY
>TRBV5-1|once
ASSAGLGPVEKLF
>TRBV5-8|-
ASAPRAGRVINSPLH
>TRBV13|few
ASSLFFVAGGDGDGNTIY
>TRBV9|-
ASSAGGGGRAEAF
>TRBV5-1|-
ASSLGGTGGINEQF
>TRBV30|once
AWSEPAGNYGYT
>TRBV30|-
VWGTVLFSGANVLT
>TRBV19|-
ASMKGTVNTGELF
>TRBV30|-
AWIFPRGGAGNTIY
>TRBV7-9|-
ASSLGQGSYNEQF
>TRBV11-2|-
ASSWGLAITDTQY
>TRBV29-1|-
SVVLTDYGYT
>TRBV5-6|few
ASSLGSQPQH
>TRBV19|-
ASSRPGQETTTNEKLF
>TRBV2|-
ATTPSQGGNSPLH
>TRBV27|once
ASSEIPRDRGPTGELF
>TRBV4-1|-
ASSQEGQNPIAYGYN
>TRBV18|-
ASSPDRTAEQY
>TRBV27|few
ASSFRRDYGYT
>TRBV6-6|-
ASRYIGKNTEAF
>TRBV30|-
AWSGTAVRNTIY
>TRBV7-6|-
ASSESLINEKLF
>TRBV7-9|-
SSSQRVLAKLF
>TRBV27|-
ASSFGTVEF
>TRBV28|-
ASSPLTNTEAF
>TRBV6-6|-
ASSYPGANTEAF
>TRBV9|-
ASSAPVAGGNEQF
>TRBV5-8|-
ASSAGYNEQF
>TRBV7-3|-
ASSPGLSYGYT
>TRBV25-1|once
ASSAGTGHYEQY
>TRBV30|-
AWSVGTGGYEQY
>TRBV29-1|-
SAQGGNQPQH
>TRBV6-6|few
ASSGRGRGVNYGYT
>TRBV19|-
ASSSRVTWSNQPQH
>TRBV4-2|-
ASSPRTGSQVTQY
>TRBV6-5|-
ASSYTGHPNGAF
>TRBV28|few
ASAEFTDTQY
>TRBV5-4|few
ASSTRQSTDTQY
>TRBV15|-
ATSPYPNEQF
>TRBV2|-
ASWGTGTGGHTEAF
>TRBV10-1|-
ANRGAGVRSGNTIY
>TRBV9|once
ASSAGPGRDYGYT
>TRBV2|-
ASMAVNTEAF
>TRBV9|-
ASSVVGGEKLF
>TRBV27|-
ASSLSSGGTYEQY